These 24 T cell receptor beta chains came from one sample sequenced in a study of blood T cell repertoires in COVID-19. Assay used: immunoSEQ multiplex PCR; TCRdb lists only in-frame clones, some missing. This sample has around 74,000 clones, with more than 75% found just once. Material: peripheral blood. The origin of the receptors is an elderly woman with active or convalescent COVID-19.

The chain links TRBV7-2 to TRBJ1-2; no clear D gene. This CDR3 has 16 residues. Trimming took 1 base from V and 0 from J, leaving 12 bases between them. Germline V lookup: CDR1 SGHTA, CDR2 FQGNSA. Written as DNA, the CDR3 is TGTGCCAGCAGCTTAGTTCTCCCCAACTCTAACTATGGCTACACCTTC. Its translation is CASSLVLPNSNYGYTF.

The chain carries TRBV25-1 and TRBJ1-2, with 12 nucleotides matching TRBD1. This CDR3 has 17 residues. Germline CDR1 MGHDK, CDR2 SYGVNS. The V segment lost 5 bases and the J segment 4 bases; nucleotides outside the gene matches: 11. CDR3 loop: CASSTPGTGGAGYGYTF. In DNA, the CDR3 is TGTGCCAGCAGTACACCCGGGACAGGGGGCGCGGGCTATGGCTACACCTTC.

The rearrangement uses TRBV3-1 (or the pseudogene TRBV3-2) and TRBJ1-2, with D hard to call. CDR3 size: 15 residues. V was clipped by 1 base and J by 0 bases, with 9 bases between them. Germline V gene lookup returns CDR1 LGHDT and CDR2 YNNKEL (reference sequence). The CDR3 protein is CASSQAPLANYGYTF. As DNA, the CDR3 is TGTGCCAGCAGCCAAGCGCCTCTAGCTAACTATGGCTACACCTTC.

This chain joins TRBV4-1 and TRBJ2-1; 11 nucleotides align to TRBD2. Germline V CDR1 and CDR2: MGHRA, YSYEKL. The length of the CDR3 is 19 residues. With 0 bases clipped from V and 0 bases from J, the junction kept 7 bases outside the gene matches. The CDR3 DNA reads TGCGCCAGCAGCCAAGATCAACTAGCGGGGGTGGGCTCCTACAATGAGCAGTTCTTC. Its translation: CASSQDQLAGVGSYNEQFF.

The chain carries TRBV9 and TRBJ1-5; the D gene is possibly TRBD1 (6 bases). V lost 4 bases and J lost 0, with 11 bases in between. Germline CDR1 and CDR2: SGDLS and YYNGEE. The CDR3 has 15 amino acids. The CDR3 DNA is TGTGCCAGCAGCCCCACAGGGACTAGCAATCAGCCCCAGCATTTT. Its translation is CASSPTGTSNQPQHF.

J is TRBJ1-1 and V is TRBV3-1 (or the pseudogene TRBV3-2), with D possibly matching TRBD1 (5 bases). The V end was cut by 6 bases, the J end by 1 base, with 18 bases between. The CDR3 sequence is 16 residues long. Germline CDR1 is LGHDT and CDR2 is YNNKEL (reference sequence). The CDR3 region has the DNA TGTGCCAGCAGGCCTAATTTGGGGGGAGCGAACACTGAAGCTTTCTTT. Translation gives CASRPNLGGANTEAFF.

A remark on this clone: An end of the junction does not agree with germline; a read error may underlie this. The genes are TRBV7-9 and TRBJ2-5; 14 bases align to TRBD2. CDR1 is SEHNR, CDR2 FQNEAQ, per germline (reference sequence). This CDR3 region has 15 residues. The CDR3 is CASSSWGLAGARRHF. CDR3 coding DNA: TGTGCCAGCAGCTCGTGGGGACTAGCGGGGGCTCGTAGGCACTTC.

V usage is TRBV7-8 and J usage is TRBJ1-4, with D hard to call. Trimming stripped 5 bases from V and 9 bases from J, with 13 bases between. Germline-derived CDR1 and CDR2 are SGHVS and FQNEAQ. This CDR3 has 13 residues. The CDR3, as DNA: TGTGCCAGCAGCCCCGGCGGGGAGCAAAAACTGTTTTTT. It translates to CASSPGGEQKLFF.

The CDR3 nucleotides are TGCGCCAGCAGCCAAGATCTGGAGAATCAGCCCCAGCATTTT. Residues: CASSQDLENQPQHF. The V and J genes are TRBV4-3 and TRBJ1-5, with D hard to call. The V and J ends lost 0 bases and 4 bases respectively, with 7 bases between them. The CDR3 totals 14 residues. Germline V gives CDR1 LGHNA, CDR2 YSLEER.

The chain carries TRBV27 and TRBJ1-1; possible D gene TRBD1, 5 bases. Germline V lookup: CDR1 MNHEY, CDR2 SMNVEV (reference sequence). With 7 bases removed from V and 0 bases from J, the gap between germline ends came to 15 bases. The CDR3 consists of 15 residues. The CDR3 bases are TGTGCCAGCACCTCATGGGGCAGAATGAACACTGAAGCTTTCTTT. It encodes CASTSWGRMNTEAFF.

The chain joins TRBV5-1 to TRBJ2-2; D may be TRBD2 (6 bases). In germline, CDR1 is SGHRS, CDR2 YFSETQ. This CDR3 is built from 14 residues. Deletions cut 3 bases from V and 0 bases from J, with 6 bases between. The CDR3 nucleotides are TGCGCCAGCAGCTGGGGGGCGAACACCGGGGAGCTGTTTTTT. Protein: CASSWGANTGELFF.

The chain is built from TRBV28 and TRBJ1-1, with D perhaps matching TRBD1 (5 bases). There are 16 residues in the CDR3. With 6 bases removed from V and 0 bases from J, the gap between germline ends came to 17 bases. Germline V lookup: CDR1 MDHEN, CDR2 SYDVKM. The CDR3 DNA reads TGTGCCAGCAGCCCCGGACACCTTGTCATGAACACTGAAGCTTTCTTT. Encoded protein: CASSPGHLVMNTEAFF.

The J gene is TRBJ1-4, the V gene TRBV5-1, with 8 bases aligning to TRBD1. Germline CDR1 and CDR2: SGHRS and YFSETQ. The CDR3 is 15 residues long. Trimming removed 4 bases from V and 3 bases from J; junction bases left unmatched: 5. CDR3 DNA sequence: TGCGCCAGCAGCGCCCAGGGGGCAGCTAATGAAAAACTGTTTTTT. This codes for CASSAQGAANEKLFF.

CDR3 sequence reads: CSVEGILAQTEAFF. Written as DNA, the CDR3 is TGCAGCGTGGAGGGGATTCTGGCACAGACTGAAGCTTTCTTT. This sequence joins TRBV29-1 and TRBJ1-1; perhaps TRBD1 as D (5 bases). CDR1 SQVTM and CDR2 ANQGSEA come from the germline V gene. Trimming stripped 6 bases from V and 5 bases from J, with 19 bases between. This CDR3 is built from 14 residues.

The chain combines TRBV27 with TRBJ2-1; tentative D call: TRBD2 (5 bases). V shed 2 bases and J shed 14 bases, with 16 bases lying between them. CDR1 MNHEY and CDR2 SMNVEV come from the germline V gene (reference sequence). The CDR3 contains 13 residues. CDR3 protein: CASSLNLALEEFF. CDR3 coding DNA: TGTGCCAGCAGTTTAAACCTGGCCTTGGAGGAGTTCTTC.

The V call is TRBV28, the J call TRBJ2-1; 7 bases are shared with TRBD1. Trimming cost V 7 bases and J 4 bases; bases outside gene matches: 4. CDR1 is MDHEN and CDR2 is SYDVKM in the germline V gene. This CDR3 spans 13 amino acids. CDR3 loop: CASIGTVYNEQFF. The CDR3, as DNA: TGTGCCAGCATAGGGACAGTATACAATGAGCAGTTCTTC.

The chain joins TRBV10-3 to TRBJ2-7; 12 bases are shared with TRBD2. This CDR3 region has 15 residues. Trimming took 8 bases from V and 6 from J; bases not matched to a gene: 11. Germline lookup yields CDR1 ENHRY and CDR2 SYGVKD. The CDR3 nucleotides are TGTGCCATCGGAGGACTAGCGGGGACTGGGGGCGAGCAGTACTTC. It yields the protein CAIGGLAGTGGEQYF.

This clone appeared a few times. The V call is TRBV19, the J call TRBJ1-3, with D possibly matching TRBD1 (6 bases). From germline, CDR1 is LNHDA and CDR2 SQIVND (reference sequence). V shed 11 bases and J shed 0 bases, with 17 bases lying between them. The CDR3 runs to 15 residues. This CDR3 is CASLQGPGSGNTIYF. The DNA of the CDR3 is TGTGCCTCCCTACAGGGTCCCGGCTCTGGAAACACCATATATTTT. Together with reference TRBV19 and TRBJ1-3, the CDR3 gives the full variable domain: DGGITQSPKYLFRKEGQNVTLSCEQNLNHDAMYWYRQDPGQGLRLIYYSQIVNDFQKGDIAEGYSVSREKKESFPLTVTSAQKNPTAFYLCASLQGPGSGNTIYFGEGSWLTVV.

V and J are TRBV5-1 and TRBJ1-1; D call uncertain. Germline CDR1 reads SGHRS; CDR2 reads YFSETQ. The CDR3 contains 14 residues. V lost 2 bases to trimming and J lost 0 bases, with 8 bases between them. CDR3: CASSFEGMNTEAFF. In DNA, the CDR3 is TGCGCCAGCAGCTTCGAGGGCATGAACACTGAAGCTTTCTTT.

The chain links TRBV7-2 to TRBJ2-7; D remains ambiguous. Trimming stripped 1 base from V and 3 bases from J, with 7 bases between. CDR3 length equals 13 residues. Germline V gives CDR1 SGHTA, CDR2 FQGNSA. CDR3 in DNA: TGTGCCAGCAGCTTAGACGGTGGCTACGAGCAGTACTTC. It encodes CASSLDGGYEQYF.

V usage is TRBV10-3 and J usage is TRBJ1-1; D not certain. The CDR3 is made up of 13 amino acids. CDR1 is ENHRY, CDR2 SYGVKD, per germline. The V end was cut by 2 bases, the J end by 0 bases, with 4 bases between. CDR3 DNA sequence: TGTGCCATCAGTGAGGGCTTGAACACTGAAGCTTTCTTT. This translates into CAISEGLNTEAFF.

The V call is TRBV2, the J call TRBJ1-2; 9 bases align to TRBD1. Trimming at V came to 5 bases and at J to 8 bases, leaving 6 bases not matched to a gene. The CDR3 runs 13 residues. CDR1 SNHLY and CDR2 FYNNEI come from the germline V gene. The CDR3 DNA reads TGTGCCAGCAGTCTAGGACAGGGGCCCGGCTACACCTTC. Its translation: CASSLGQGPGYTF.

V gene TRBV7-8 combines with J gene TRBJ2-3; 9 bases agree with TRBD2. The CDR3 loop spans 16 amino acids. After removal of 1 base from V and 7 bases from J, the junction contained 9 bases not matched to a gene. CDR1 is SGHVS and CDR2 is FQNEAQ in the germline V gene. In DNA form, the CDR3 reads TGTGCCAGCAGCTTAGGGGCTAGCGGGGCGATTCATACGCAGTATTTT. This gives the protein CASSLGASGAIHTQYF.

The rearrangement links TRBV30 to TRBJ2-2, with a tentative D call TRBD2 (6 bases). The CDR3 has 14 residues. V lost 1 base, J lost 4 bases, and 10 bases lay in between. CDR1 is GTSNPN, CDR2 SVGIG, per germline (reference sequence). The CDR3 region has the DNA TGTGCCTGGAGTGGGGGACTTTTCACCGGGGAGCTGTTTTTT. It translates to CAWSGGLFTGELFF.